A selection of T cell receptor beta chains follows, all from one sample in a study of beta chain features in type 1 diabetes. Some clones are missing from TCRdb's copy, which holds only in-frame ones; the method was immunoSEQ multiplex PCR. The sample consists of about 280,000 clones, 15% of them appearing once. The specimen sequenced was naive CD4+ T cells from blood. The receptors derive from a man aged 18 to 35 with type 1 diabetes. Each CDR3 is given with its conserved first and last residue. D genes are given only for firm matches. Some rows have no size entry. The others give once, few or many, or a class for an expanded clone.

D: -
V: TRBV29-1
size: -
J: TRBJ2-7
DNA: TGCAGCGTCCGCCGGGACTCCCAGGCCGAGCAGTACTTC
CDR3: CSVRRDSQAEQYF

D: -
V: TRBV5-1
size: -
J: TRBJ2-5
DNA: TGCGCCAGCAGCTTCGGGACACCTGGGGGAGAGACCCAGTACTTC
CDR3: CASSFGTPGGETQYF

D: -
V: TRBV6-4
size: -
J: TRBJ2-2
DNA: TGTGCCAGCAGCCTGTCCGCGAACACCGGGGAGCTGTTTTTT
CDR3: CASSLSANTGELFF

D: TRBD1
V: TRBV28
size: few
J: TRBJ2-2
DNA: TGTGCCAGCAGGCAGACAGGGGTTGGGACCGGGGAGCTGTTTTTT
CDR3: CASRQTGVGTGELFF

D: TRBD2
V: TRBV28
size: few
J: TRBJ2-3
DNA: TGTGCCAGCAAAGCTAGCGGGGGGGCCGGTTCTGGAGATACGCAGTATTTT
CDR3: CASKASGGAGSGDTQYF

D: -
V: TRBV18
size: few
J: TRBJ2-5
DNA: TGTGCCAGCTCACCACCCAGCCAAGAGACCCAGTACTTC
CDR3: CASSPPSQETQYF

D: -
V: TRBV19
size: -
J: TRBJ1-5
DNA: TGTGCCAGTAGGAGGGGAGGGAATCAGCCCCAGCATTTT
CDR3: CASRRGGNQPQHF

D: -
V: TRBV15
size: -
J: TRBJ2-7
DNA: TGTGCCACCAGCAAAGATCGAGGGGGGGAAGGCGAGCAGTACTTC
CDR3: CATSKDRGGEGEQYF

D: -
V: TRBV7-6
size: few
J: TRBJ2-1
DNA: TGTGCCAGCAGCTTAAGGATGCCGGAGAATGAGCAGTTCTTC
CDR3: CASSLRMPENEQFF

D: TRBD2
V: TRBV18
size: few
J: TRBJ2-6
DNA: TGTGCCAGCTCACCACCCGCCGGGGGGGCCTCTGGGGCCAACGTCCTGACTTTC
CDR3: CASSPPAGGASGANVLTF

D: -
V: TRBV12-5
size: few
J: TRBJ1-1
DNA: TGTGCTAGTGGTTTGGGGACAGCAAACACTGAAGCTTTCTTT
CDR3: CASGLGTANTEAFF

D: -
V: TRBV20-1
size: -
J: TRBJ1-5
DNA: TGCAGTGCTAGGGCGGTGGGGCCCCAGCATTTT
CDR3: CSARAVGPQHF

D: TRBD2
V: TRBV28
size: few
J: TRBJ2-3
DNA: TGTGCCAGCAGTTTAGCGGGAGGGCCTACAGATACGCAGTATTTT
CDR3: CASSLAGGPTDTQYF

D: TRBD2
V: TRBV5-4
size: few
J: TRBJ2-3
DNA: TGTGCCAGCAGGCCCGGACTAGCGGGAATTAGCACAGATACGCAGTATTTT
CDR3: CASRPGLAGISTDTQYF

D: TRBD2
V: TRBV4-3
size: few
J: TRBJ2-1
DNA: TGCGCCAGCAGCCAAGACCCGCGGGGGGGGAGCCCTGAGCAGTTCTTC
CDR3: CASSQDPRGGSPEQFF

D: TRBD2
V: TRBV30
size: few
J: TRBJ2-7
DNA: TGTGCCTGGAGTTCCTCCTGGACTAGCGGGAGGTTCTACGAGCAGTACTTC
CDR3: CAWSSSWTSGRFYEQYF

D: -
V: TRBV7-2
size: few
J: TRBJ2-7
DNA: TGTGCCAGCAGCCCTCTCCCGTCCGGCGAGCAGTACTTC
CDR3: CASSPLPSGEQYF

D: TRBD2
V: TRBV9
size: -
J: TRBJ2-1
DNA: TGTGCCAGCAGCGCCCCGCCGACGGGGGGGACCTACAATGAGCAGTTCTTC
CDR3: CASSAPPTGGTYNEQFF

D: TRBD1
V: TRBV6-5
size: -
J: TRBJ1-2
DNA: TGTGCCAGCAGTACCGAGACAGGGAGTAACTATGGCTACACCTTC
CDR3: CASSTETGSNYGYTF

D: TRBD1
V: TRBV5-6
size: -
J: TRBJ1-2
DNA: TGTGCCAGCAGCTACCTGACAGGGGGCAACTATGGCTACACCTTC
CDR3: CASSYLTGGNYGYTF